The 14 T cell receptor beta chains presented below share a single source sample, sequenced in a study of identifying expanded T cells in peripheral blood. Measured with immunoSEQ multiplex PCR; TCRdb has only the in-frame clones, and not every one. The sample records fewer than 65,000 clones, about 89% being singletons. Material for sequencing was blood. These receptors were obtained from a person aged 18 to 70 in good health.

This clone was counted a single time. The chain employs TRBV27 and TRBJ2-1; 7 bases align to TRBD1. Germline CDR1 is MNHEY and CDR2 is SMNVEV (reference sequence). Trimming cost V 10 bases and J 5 bases; bases outside gene matches: 11. The CDR3 sequence is 14 residues long. In DNA, the CDR3 is TGTGCCACCGGGACCTGGACAGGTAACAATGAGCAGTTCTTC. As protein: CATGTWTGNNEQFF.

This chain links TRBV11-3 with TRBJ2-2, with 9 positions matching TRBD2. Per germline, CDR1 SGHNT and CDR2 YENEEA. Losses at the gene ends were 5 bases for V and 3 bases for J; bases not matched to a gene: 4. The CDR3 has 15 residues. The DNA of the CDR3 is TGTGCCAGCAGCAAGACTAGCGGACACACCGGGGAGCTGTTTTTT. Protein sequence: CASSKTSGHTGELFF.

This clone was seen a single time. J is TRBJ1-2 and V is TRBV28; TRBD1 might be the D (6 bases). The ends were cut back, 6 bases at V and 2 bases at J, with 16 bases in the middle. The CDR3 runs to 15 residues. Germline assignment: CDR1 MDHEN and CDR2 SYDVKM. CDR3 loop: CASSPRGVGNYGYTF. The CDR3 nucleotides are TGTGCCAGCAGCCCGAGGGGGGTCGGGAACTATGGCTACACCTTC.

CDR3 DNA: TGTGCCAGTAGAACCGACTATGGCTACACCTTC. Translating gives CASRTDYGYTF. V and J are TRBV19 and TRBJ1-2; D remains unclear. The CDR3 has 11 residues. Trimming shortened V by 6 bases and J by 3 bases, and 5 bases separated the two germline ends. The germline V gene encodes CDR1 LNHDA and CDR2 SQIVND (reference sequence).

The chain combines TRBV4-1 with TRBJ2-7; 10 nucleotides agree with TRBD2. Per the germline V gene, CDR1 is MGHRA and CDR2 is YSYEKL. V shed 4 bases and J 1 base; nucleotides not matched to a gene: 16. The CDR3 has 19 amino acids. CDR3 sequence (DNA): TGCGCCAGCAGCCCCAAGATTGCTCTAGCGGGAGTATCTTCCTACGAGCAGTACTTC. Its protein is CASSPKIALAGVSSYEQYF.

This chain connects TRBV21-1 to TRBJ1-4. TRBV21-1 has pseudogene status. This CDR3 region has 21 residues. CDR3 sequence: CASSNEGSYHYSGTVHEKLFF. The CDR3 DNA follows: TGTGCCAGCAGCAATGAGGGCTCTTATCACTATTCCGGCACGGTCCATGAAAAACTGTTTTTT.

CDR3 nucleotides: TGTGCCAGCAGCGTAGCTGGGCTTATAGACTACGAGCAGTACTTC. Its protein is CASSVAGLIDYEQYF. This chain joins TRBV9 and TRBJ2-7; D not certain. The CDR3 consists of 15 residues. Looked up from germline, CDR1 is SGDLS and CDR2 is YYNGEE. Trimming took 0 bases from V and 3 from J, leaving 13 bases between them.

This chain uses TRBV4-2 with TRBJ2-3; 7 bases align to TRBD2. The CDR3 is 14 amino acids. Germline CDR1 reads LGHNA; CDR2 reads YNFKEQ. Trimming took 4 bases from V and 4 from J; bases not matched to a gene: 5. This CDR3 reads CASSLQLASDTQYF. CDR3 in DNA: TGTGCCAGCAGCCTACAACTAGCGTCAGATACGCAGTATTTT.

The chain has TRBV9 and TRBJ2-3, with TRBD2 matching over 8 bases. Per the germline V gene, CDR1 is SGDLS and CDR2 is YYNGEE. CDR3 length equals 15 residues. V lost 0 bases, J lost 1 base, and 1 base stayed unmatched. The CDR3 reads CASSVAGGGTDTQYF. CDR3 nucleotide sequence: TGTGCCAGCAGCGTAGCGGGAGGGGGCACAGATACGCAGTATTTT.

This chain links TRBV11-2 with TRBJ2-7; perhaps D is TRBD1 or TRBD2 (5 bases each). Germline V gene sequence: CDR1 SGHAT, CDR2 FQNNGV. This CDR3 has 14 residues. Trimming removed 2 bases from V and 3 bases from J, with 11 bases in between. The CDR3 nucleotides are TGTGCCAGCAGCTTAAGGGACCGTTACTACGAGCAGTACTTC. Encoded protein: CASSLRDRYYEQYF.

DNA of the CDR3: TGCGCCAGCAGTGAGACTAGCGGGGGGCAAGAGACCCAGTACTTC. It codes for CASSETSGGQETQYF. The chain employs TRBV10-1 and TRBJ2-5, with TRBD2 matching 12 bases. This CDR3 is 15 amino acids long. Trimming removed 2 bases from V and 2 bases from J; junction bases left unmatched: 0. CDR1 is WNHNN, CDR2 SYGVQD, per germline (reference sequence).

The chain couples TRBV19 to TRBJ1-1; D is uncertain. The CDR3 is made up of 13 amino acids. Trimming removed 2 bases at V and 3 bases at J, with 7 bases between. Germline CDR1 reads LNHDA; CDR2 reads SQIVND (reference sequence). The CDR3 DNA follows: TGTGCCAGTAGTATAAGACGGGACACTGAAGCTTTCTTT. Its translation is CASSIRRDTEAFF.

This chain connects TRBV19 to TRBJ2-2, with no clear D. The CDR3 contains 15 residues. The germline CDR1 and CDR2 sequences are LNHDA and SQIVND (reference sequence). V gave up 4 bases and J gave up 3 bases, with 12 bases separating them. CDR3 amino acids: CASSNRTVHTGELFF. DNA of the CDR3: TGTGCCAGTAGTAACCGGACGGTACACACCGGGGAGCTGTTTTTT.

The chain has TRBV28 and TRBJ1-1, with a possible D match to TRBD1 (6 bases). Trimming pared 3 bases from V and 11 bases from J, leaving 19 bases between. Germline CDR1 MDHEN, CDR2 SYDVKM. The CDR3 totals 14 residues. The DNA for the CDR3 is TGTGCCAGCAGTTTGGCACAGGGTAAGGCGGATGCTTTCTTT. Amino acid sequence: CASSLAQGKADAFF.